What follows is one T cell receptor beta chain and its context. The CDR3 is made up of 12 amino acids. Germline V gene sequence: CDR1 SEHNR, CDR2 FQNEAQ (reference sequence). V was pared by 4 bases and J by 2 bases, with 3 bases between. This sample is drawn from a study of control samples from healthy donors and cancer patients. The protocol was immunoSEQ multiplex PCR, while the TCRdb copy is restricted to in-frame clones and leaves out a portion. This repertoire includes about 190,000 clones. Source material: blood. This receptor was taken from a woman in her thirties in good health. The chain is built from TRBV7-9 and TRBJ2-1, with no clear D. Here the CDR3 reads CASSSAYNEQFF. CDR3 bases: TGTGCCAGCAGCTCGGCCTACAATGAGCAGTTCTTC.